These 21 T cell receptor beta chains were all obtained from the same sample, sequenced in a study of CD8+ T cells in alopecia areata. RNA was extracted and reverse transcribed into cDNA as the sequencing template. Using immunoSEQ multiplex PCR, the repertoire was profiled, and TCRdb retains in-frame clones only, with some absent. This table has 110,000 to 150,000 clones, roughly three fifths appearing once. Source: CD4+ T cells sorted from blood, taken at week 0. The receptors stem from a human donor with alopecia areata.

The V and J genes are TRBV5-6 and TRBJ2-7, with D maybe TRBD2 (5 bases). Trimming took off 4 bases at V and 2 bases at J, with 19 bases between the two ends. CDR1 SGHDT and CDR2 YYEEEE come from the germline V gene. The CDR3 runs 16 residues. In DNA, the CDR3 is TGTGCCAGCAGCCCATTCGCGGCTAGCAACACCTACGAGCAGTACTTC. It translates to CASSPFAASNTYEQYF.

The rearrangement joins TRBV5-1 to TRBJ2-7, with D possibly being TRBD1 (6 bases). V was trimmed by 7 bases and J by 11 bases, leaving 22 bases between them. The CDR3 consists of 13 residues. Germline values: CDR1 SGHRS, CDR2 YFSETQ. The CDR3, as DNA: TGCGCCAGCTCACAGACAGGCTCTTCCAATGAGTACTTC. Residues: CASSQTGSSNEYF.

V usage is TRBV5-1 and J usage is TRBJ2-7; D is perhaps TRBD1 (5 bases). The length of the CDR3 is 15 residues. Deletions cut 2 bases from V and 3 bases from J, with 15 bases between. Germline CDR1 and CDR2: SGHRS and YFSETQ. The CDR3 spells CASSLGLQGVYEQYF. The DNA for the CDR3 is TGCGCCAGCAGCTTAGGCCTCCAAGGGGTCTACGAGCAGTACTTC.

The rearrangement uses TRBV2 and TRBJ1-2, with D maybe TRBD1 (5 bases). This CDR3 has 11 amino acids. The V end was cut by 10 bases, the J end by 0 bases, with 6 bases between. Germline loops: CDR1 SNHLY, CDR2 FYNNEI. The CDR3, as DNA: TGTGCCACGGGGGCTAACTATGGCTACACCTTC. Its protein is CATGANYGYTF.

In this sample, this clone turned up a few times. The chain links TRBV2 to TRBJ2-3; D ambiguous. CDR1 is SNHLY, CDR2 FYNNEI, per germline. CDR3 length: 13 residues. The V gene lost 5 bases and the J gene lost 0 bases, with 6 bases spanning the gap. The CDR3 spells CASSRTSTDTQYF. CDR3 nucleotide sequence: TGTGCCAGCAGTAGGACGAGCACAGATACGCAGTATTTT.

The J gene is TRBJ2-5, the V gene TRBV30; D call uncertain. The CDR3 consists of 15 residues. V dropped 0 bases and J dropped 5 bases, with 16 bases sitting between them. Germline V gene sequence: CDR1 GTSNPN, CDR2 SVGIG (reference sequence). CDR3 sequence: CAWSVTTSHTETQYF. DNA of the CDR3: TGTGCCTGGAGTGTTACGACCTCACACACGGAGACCCAGTACTTC.

The chain couples TRBV9 to TRBJ1-6; D remains ambiguous. Germline loops: CDR1 SGDLS, CDR2 YYNGEE. The CDR3 is 12 residues long. V was shortened by 0 bases and J by 13 bases, with 8 bases between the two germline ends. CDR3: CASSVAGFPLHF. CDR3 nucleotides: TGTGCCAGCAGCGTAGCGGGGTTCCCCCTCCACTTT.

This clone was picked up a small number of times. The chain uses TRBV7-9 and TRBJ1-1, with 7 bases matching TRBD1. The length of the CDR3 is 17 residues. Germline assignment: CDR1 SEHNR and CDR2 FQNEAQ (reference sequence). V trimming: 4 bases; J trimming: 0 bases; junction bases outside the gene matches: 11. Here the CDR3 DNA reads TGTGCCAGCAGCTATCTAGGAGGCGACAGGGTGAACACTGAAGCTTTCTTT. It yields the protein CASSYLGGDRVNTEAFF. Drawing the rest from reference TRBV7-9 and TRBJ1-1, the complete variable domain is DTGVSQNPRHKITKRGQNVTFRCDPISEHNRLYWYRQTLGQGPEFLTYFQNEAQLEKSRLLSDRFSAERPKGSFSTLEIQRTEQGDSAMYLCASSYLGGDRVNTEAFFGQGTRLTVV.

The V call is TRBV27, the J call TRBJ2-7, with 10 positions matching TRBD1. CDR3 length equals 16 residues. Trimming cost V 3 bases and J 1 base; bases outside gene matches: 6. Germline V CDR1 and CDR2: MNHEY, SMNVEV (reference sequence). In DNA form, the CDR3 reads TGTGCCAGCAGTTTGGCGGGACAGGGGAGGTCCTACGAGCAGTACTTC. This encodes CASSLAGQGRSYEQYF.

The chain has TRBV7-2 and TRBJ2-5, with D perhaps TRBD1 or TRBD2 (6 bases each). CDR1 SGHTA and CDR2 FQGNSA come from the germline V gene. Trimming took 1 base from V and 1 from J, leaving 13 bases between them. This CDR3 spans 16 amino acids. The DNA of the CDR3 is TGTGCCAGCAGCTTAGGCCCCGGGGGCCTCCAAGAGACCCAGTACTTC. Its translation is CASSLGPGGLQETQYF.

The chain couples TRBV27 to TRBJ2-5; TRBD2 is a possible D gene (6 bases). Germline CDR1 and CDR2: MNHEY and SMNVEV (reference sequence). The CDR3 loop spans 11 amino acids. Trimming removed 6 bases at V and 9 bases at J, with 11 bases between. This CDR3 is CASSHGGPQYF. CDR3 nucleotide sequence: TGTGCCAGCAGCCACGGGGGACCCCAGTACTTC.

This chain uses TRBV6-5 with TRBJ1-5; no firm D call. The CDR3 sequence is 14 residues long. The germline gives CDR1 MNHEY, CDR2 SVGAGI. Trimming took off 1 base at V and 6 bases at J, with 10 bases between the two ends. CDR3 in amino acids: CASSYLGHSQPQHF. CDR3 sequence (DNA): TGTGCCAGCAGTTACTTAGGGCACAGTCAGCCCCAGCATTTT.

This clone was seen a handful of times. The chain employs TRBV5-5 and TRBJ1-2; D not certain. V dropped 4 bases and J dropped 5 bases, with 18 bases sitting between them. In germline, CDR1 is SGHKS, CDR2 YYEKEE (reference sequence). The CDR3 contains 15 residues. The CDR3: CASSLGRQEFYGYTF. CDR3 DNA: TGTGCCAGCAGCCTGGGGAGGCAGGAGTTTTATGGCTACACCTTC.

The chain carries TRBV7-2 and TRBJ2-7, with 11 nucleotides matching TRBD1. Germline CDR1 reads SGHTA; CDR2 reads FQGNSA. The CDR3 is made up of 15 amino acids. V gave up 4 bases and J gave up 7 bases; unmatched junction bases: 9. The CDR3 here is CASSSSGQGAREQYF. The CDR3 nucleotides are TGTGCCAGCAGCTCATCTGGACAGGGGGCGAGGGAGCAGTACTTC.

The rearrangement links TRBV11-1 to TRBJ2-3; D is undetermined. Germline loops: CDR1 SGHAT, CDR2 FQDESV (reference sequence). Trimming cost V 1 base and J 7 bases, with 6 bases left between them. The CDR3 runs 12 residues. The CDR3 DNA follows: TGTGCCAGCAGCTTAGGCCGGAATACGCAGTATTTT. It translates to CASSLGRNTQYF. Together with reference TRBV11-1 and TRBJ2-3, the CDR3 gives the full variable domain: EAEVAQSPRYKITEKSQAVAFWCDPISGHATLYWYRQILGQGPELLVQFQDESVVDDSQLPKDRFSAERLKGVDSTLKIQPAELGDSAMYLCASSLGRNTQYFGPGTRLTVL.

The chain carries TRBV30 and TRBJ1-2; D gene uncertain. From germline, CDR1 is GTSNPN and CDR2 SVGIG (reference sequence). The CDR3 is 13 residues long. Trimming took 2 bases from V and 2 from J, leaving 9 bases between them. CDR3 DNA: TGTGCCTGGAGTAATGGGAAAAACTATGGCTACACCTTC. This translates into CAWSNGKNYGYTF.

In this sample, this clone turned up a few times. The gene calls are TRBV29-1 and TRBJ1-2; 10 bases agree with TRBD1. The ends lost 6 bases at V and 4 bases at J; junction bases unmatched: 5. The CDR3 is 13 residues long. Germline assignment: CDR1 SQVTM and CDR2 ANQGSEA. The chain's CDR3 is CSVGQGETYGYTF. DNA of the CDR3: TGCAGCGTCGGACAGGGGGAAACCTATGGCTACACCTTC.

The gene calls are TRBV7-2 and TRBJ2-5, with D maybe TRBD2 (5 bases). The CDR3 is 13 amino acids. CDR1 and CDR2 (germline): SGHTA, FQGNSA. Trimming took 3 bases from V and 7 from J, leaving 12 bases between them. The CDR3 spells CASSFRLEGTQYF. CDR3 DNA sequence: TGTGCCAGCAGCTTCAGACTCGAGGGGACCCAGTACTTC.

The rearrangement uses TRBV15 and TRBJ2-7, with D uncertain. Germline V gene sequence: CDR1 LNHNV, CDR2 YYDKDF (reference sequence). The CDR3 contains 14 residues. Trimming took 1 base from V and 1 from J, leaving 8 bases between them. CDR3 sequence (DNA): TGTGCCACCAGCAGAGTATCACCTTCCTACGAGCAGTACTTC. Amino acid sequence: CATSRVSPSYEQYF.

The chain links TRBV5-6 to TRBJ2-1; D is perhaps TRBD1 (5 bases). Germline V CDR1 and CDR2: SGHDT, YYEEEE. Between the trimmed V and J ends, which lost 0 bases and 8 bases, there was a span of 15 bases. The CDR3 sequence is 15 residues long. CDR3 bases: TGTGCCAGCAGCTTGGGACAGTTAAGGGTAGATGAGCAGTTCTTC. Protein sequence: CASSLGQLRVDEQFF.

The chain has TRBV11-2 and TRBJ1-2; TRBD1 might be the D (6 bases). CDR1 is SGHAT and CDR2 is FQNNGV in the germline V gene. This CDR3 has 15 amino acids. V dropped 8 bases and J dropped 4 bases, with 20 bases sitting between them. CDR3 coding DNA: TGTGCCAGCTCCGAAGGGGGAGGACGGAGCTATGGCTACACCTTC. It translates to CASSEGGGRSYGYTF.